This T cell receptor (beta chain) was captured by sequencing in a study of shared clonotypes between healthy human individuals. In the study overall: Per-donor plates numbered three CD4 naive, three CD4 memory, two CD8 naive and one CD8 memory. Study findings and constraints: Memory subsets generally showed smaller estimated richness than naive subsets did.

For this clone: Its antigen remains unidentified.

The assay ran at deep level. Sequencing was performed with immunoSEQ multiplex PCR; in TCRdb, only in-frame clones are kept and a portion is missing. The sample comprises about 1.5 million clones, about 98% of which are singletons, and around 0.47% rests with the top ten. The receptor's source is a man under 40 in good health. Sequencing was carried out using naive CD4+ T cells sorted from blood. Sample subset: CD45RA+ positively selected.

This chain's CDR3 is CASSGGFAGQAEAFF. The CDR3 nucleotides read TGTGCCAGCAGCGGAGGGTTCGCGGGGCAGGCTGAAGCTTTCTTT. This chain links TRBV5-6 with TRBJ1-1, with D maybe TRBD1 (5 bases). The CDR3 has 15 amino acids. Germline-derived CDR1 and CDR2 are SGHDT and YYEEEE. V was pared by 4 bases and J by 6 bases, with 19 bases between.